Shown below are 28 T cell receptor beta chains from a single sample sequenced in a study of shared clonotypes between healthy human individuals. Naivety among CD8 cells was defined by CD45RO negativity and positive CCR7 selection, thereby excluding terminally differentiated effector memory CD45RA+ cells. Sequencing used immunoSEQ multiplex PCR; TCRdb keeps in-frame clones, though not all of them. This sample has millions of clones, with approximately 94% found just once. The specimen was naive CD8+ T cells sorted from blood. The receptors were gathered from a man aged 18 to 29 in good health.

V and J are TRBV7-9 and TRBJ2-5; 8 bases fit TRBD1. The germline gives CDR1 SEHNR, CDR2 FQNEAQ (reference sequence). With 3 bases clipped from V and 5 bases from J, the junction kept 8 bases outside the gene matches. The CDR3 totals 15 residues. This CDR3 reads CASSFAQGATETQYF. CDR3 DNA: TGTGCCAGCAGCTTCGCCCAGGGGGCAACTGAGACCCAGTACTTC. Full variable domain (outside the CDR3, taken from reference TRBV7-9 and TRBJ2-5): DTGVSQNPRHKITKRGQNVTFRCDPISEHNRLYWYRQTLGQGPEFLTYFQNEAQLEKSRLLSDRFSAERPKGSFSTLEIQRTEQGDSAMYLCASSFAQGATETQYFGPGTRLLVL.

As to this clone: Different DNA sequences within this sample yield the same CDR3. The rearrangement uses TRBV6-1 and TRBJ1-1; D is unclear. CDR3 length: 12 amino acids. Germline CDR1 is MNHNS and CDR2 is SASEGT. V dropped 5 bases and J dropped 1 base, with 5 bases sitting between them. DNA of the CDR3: TGTGCCAGCAGTCGGGGGAACACTGAAGCTTTCTTT. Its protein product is CASSRGNTEAFF.

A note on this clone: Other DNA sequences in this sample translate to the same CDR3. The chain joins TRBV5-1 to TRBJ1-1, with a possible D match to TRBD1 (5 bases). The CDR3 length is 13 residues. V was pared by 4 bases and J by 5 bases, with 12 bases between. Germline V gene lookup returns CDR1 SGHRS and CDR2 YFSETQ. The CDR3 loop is CASSLGVGTEAFF. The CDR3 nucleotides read TGCGCCAGCAGCCTGGGGGTTGGAACTGAAGCTTTCTTT.

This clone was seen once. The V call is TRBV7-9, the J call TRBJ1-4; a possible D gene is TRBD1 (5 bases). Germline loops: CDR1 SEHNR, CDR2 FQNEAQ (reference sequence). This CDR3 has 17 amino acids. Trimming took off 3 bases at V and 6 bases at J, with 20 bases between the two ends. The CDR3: CASSFGKGPGVDEKLFF. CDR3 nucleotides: TGTGCCAGCAGCTTCGGGAAGGGCCCGGGGGTTGATGAAAAACTGTTTTTT.

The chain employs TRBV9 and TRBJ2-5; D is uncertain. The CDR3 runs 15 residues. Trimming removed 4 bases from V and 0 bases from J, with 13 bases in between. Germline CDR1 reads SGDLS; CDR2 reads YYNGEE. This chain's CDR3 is CASSSRETNQETQYF. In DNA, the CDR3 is TGTGCCAGCAGCTCCAGAGAGACAAACCAAGAGACCCAGTACTTC.

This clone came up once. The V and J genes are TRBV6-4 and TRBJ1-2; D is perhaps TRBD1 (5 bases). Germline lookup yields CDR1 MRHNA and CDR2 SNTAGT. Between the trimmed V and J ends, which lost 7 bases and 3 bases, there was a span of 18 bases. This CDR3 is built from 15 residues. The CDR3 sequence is CASKLPLGDYYGYTF. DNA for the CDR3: TGTGCCAGCAAACTACCCCTAGGGGACTACTATGGCTACACCTTC.

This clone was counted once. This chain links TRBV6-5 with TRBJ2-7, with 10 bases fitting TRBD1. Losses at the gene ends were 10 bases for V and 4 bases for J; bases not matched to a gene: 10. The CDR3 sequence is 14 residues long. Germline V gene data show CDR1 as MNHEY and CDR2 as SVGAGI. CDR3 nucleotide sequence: TGTGCCACCAAGGAGACAGGGGGCCGGTACGAGCAGTACTTC. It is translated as CATKETGGRYEQYF.

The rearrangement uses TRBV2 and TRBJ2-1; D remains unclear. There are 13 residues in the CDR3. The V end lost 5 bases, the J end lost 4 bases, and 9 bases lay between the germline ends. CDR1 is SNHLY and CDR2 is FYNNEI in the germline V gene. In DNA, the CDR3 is TGTGCCAGCAGTCTTGGGGTATACAATGAGCAGTTCTTC. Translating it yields CASSLGVYNEQFF.

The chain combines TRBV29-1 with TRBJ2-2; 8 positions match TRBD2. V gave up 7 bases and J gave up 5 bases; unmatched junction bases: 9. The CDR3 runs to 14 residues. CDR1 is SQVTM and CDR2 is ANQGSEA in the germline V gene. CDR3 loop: CSGSGGPGTGELFF. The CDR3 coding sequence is TGCAGCGGAAGCGGGGGCCCCGGAACCGGGGAGCTGTTTTTT.

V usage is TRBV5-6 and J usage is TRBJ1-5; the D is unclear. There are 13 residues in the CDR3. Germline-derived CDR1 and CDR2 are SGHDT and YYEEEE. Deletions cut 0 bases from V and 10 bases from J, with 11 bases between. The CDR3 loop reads CASSLDTEGPQHF. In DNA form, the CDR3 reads TGTGCCAGCAGCTTGGACACAGAAGGTCCCCAGCATTTT.

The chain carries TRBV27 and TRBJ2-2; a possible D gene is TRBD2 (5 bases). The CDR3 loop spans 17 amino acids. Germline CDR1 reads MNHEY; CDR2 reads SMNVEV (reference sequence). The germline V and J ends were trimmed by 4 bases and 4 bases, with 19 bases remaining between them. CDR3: CASSYPVSGGSTGELFF. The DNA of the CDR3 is TGTGCCAGCAGTTACCCCGTGAGCGGAGGAAGCACCGGGGAGCTGTTTTTT.

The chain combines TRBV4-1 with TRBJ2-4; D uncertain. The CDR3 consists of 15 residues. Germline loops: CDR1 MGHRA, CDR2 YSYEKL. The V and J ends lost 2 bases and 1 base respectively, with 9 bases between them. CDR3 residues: CASSQLVGAKNIQYF. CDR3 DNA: TGCGCCAGCAGCCAACTGGTTGGGGCCAAAAACATTCAGTACTTC.

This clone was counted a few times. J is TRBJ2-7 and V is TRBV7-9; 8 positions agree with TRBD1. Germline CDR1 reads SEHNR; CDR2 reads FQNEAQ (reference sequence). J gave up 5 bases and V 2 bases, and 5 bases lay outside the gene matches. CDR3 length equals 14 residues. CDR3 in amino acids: CASSLRDRYHEQYF. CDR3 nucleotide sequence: TGTGCCAGCAGCTTACGGGACAGGTACCACGAGCAGTACTTC.

CDR3 DNA sequence: TGTGCCAGCAGTGAATGGGGACAGGGGGTGGGAGAGACCCAGTACTTC. Its protein is CASSEWGQGVGETQYF. The gene calls are TRBV25-1 and TRBJ2-5; 11 bases align to TRBD1. V trimming: 1 base; J trimming: 4 bases; junction bases outside the gene matches: 5. Germline V CDR1 and CDR2: MGHDK, SYGVNS. The CDR3 is 16 residues long.

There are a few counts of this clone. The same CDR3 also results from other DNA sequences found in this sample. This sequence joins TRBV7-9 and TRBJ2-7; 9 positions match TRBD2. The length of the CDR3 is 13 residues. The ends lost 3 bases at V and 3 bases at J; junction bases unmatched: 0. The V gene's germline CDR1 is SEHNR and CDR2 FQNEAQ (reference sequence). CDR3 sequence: CASSLTSGYEQYF. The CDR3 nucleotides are TGTGCCAGCAGCTTGACTAGCGGCTACGAGCAGTACTTC.

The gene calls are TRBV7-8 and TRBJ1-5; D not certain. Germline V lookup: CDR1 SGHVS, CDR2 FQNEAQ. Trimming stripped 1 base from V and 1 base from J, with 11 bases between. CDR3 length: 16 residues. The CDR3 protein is CASSLVPGESNQPQHF. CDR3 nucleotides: TGTGCCAGCAGCTTAGTACCTGGGGAGAGCAATCAGCCCCAGCATTTT.

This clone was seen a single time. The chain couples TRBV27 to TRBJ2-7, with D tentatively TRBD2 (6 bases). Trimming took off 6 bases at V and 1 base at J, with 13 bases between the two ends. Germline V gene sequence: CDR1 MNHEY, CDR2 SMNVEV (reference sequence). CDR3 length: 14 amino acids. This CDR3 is CASRGDSSSYEQYF. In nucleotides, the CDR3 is TGTGCCAGCAGGGGGGACTCTTCTTCCTACGAGCAGTACTTC.

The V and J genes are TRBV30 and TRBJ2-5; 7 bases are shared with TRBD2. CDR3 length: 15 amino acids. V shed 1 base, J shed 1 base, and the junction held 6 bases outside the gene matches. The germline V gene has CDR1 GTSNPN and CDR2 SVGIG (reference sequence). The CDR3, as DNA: TGTGCCTGGAGTGGGCGCGGGGGATTCCAAGAGACCCAGTACTTC. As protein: CAWSGRGGFQETQYF.

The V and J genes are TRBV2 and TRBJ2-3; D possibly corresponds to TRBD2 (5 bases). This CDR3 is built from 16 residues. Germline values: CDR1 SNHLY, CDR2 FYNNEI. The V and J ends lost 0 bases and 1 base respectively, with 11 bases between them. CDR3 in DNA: TGTGCCAGCAGTGAAGCCACCGTGCGGGGCACAGATACGCAGTATTTT. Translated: CASSEATVRGTDTQYF.

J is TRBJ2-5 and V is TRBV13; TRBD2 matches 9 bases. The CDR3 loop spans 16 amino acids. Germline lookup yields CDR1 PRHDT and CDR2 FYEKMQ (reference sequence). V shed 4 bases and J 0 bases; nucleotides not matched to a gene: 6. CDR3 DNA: TGTGCCAGCAGCTCACCTAGCGGGGAGCACCAAGAGACCCAGTACTTC. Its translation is CASSSPSGEHQETQYF.

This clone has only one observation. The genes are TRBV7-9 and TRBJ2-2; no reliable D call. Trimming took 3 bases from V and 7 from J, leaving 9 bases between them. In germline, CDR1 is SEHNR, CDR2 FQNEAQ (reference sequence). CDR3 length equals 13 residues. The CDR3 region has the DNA TGTGCCAGCAGCTTGTTAGCCGGCGGGGAGCTGTTTTTT. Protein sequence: CASSLLAGGELFF. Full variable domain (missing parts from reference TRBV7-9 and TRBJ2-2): DTGVSQNPRHKITKRGQNVTFRCDPISEHNRLYWYRQTLGQGPEFLTYFQNEAQLEKSRLLSDRFSAERPKGSFSTLEIQRTEQGDSAMYLCASSLLAGGELFFGEGSRLTVL.

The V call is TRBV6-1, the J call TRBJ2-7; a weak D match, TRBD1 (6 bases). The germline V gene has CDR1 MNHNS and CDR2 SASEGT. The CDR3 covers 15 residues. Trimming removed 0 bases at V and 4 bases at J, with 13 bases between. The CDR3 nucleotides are TGTGCCAGCAGTGAAGCCCTTCCCACAGGGTACGAGCAGTACTTC. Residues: CASSEALPTGYEQYF.

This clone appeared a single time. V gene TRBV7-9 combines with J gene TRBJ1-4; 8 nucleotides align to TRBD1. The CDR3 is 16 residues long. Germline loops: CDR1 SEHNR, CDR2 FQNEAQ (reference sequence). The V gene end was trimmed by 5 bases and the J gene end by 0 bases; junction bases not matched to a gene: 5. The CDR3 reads CASSDGQGATNEKLFF. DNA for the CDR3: TGTGCCAGCAGCGATGGACAGGGCGCAACTAATGAAAAACTGTTTTTT.

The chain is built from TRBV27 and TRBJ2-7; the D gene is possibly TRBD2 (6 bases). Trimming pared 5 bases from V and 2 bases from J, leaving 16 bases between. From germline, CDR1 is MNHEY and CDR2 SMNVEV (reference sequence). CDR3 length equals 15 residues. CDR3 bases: TGTGCCAGCAGTACGAACCGGGACTCAACCTACGAGCAGTACTTC. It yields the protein CASSTNRDSTYEQYF.

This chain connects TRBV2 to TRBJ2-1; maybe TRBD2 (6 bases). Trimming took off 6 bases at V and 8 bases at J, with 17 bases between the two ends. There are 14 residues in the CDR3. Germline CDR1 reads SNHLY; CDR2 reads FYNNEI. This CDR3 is CASRAEGPVDEQFF. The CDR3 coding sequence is TGTGCCAGCAGGGCGGAGGGCCCGGTAGATGAGCAGTTCTTC.

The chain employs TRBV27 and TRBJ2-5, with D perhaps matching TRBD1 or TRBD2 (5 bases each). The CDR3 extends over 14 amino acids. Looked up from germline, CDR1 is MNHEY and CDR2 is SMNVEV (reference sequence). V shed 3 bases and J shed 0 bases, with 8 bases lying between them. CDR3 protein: CASSFEGHQETQYF. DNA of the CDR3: TGTGCCAGCAGTTTTGAGGGGCACCAAGAGACCCAGTACTTC.

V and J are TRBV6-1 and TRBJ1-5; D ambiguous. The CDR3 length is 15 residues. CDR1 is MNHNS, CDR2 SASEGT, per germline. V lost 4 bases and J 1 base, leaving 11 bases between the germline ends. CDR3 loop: CASSAVRGSNQPQHF. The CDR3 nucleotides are TGTGCCAGCAGTGCCGTTCGGGGAAGCAATCAGCCCCAGCATTTT.

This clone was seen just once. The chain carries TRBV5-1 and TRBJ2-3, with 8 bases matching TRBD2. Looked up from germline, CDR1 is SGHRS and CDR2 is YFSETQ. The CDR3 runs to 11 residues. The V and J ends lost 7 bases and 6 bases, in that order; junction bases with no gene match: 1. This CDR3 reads CASRLADTQYF. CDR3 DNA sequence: TGCGCCAGCCGACTAGCGGATACGCAGTATTTT.